This entry lists 15 T cell receptor beta chains sequenced from one sample in a study of T cell responses to AZD1222 COVID-19 vaccine. Generated by immunoSEQ multiplex PCR, the TCRdb table keeps only in-frame clones and is missing some. The sample consists of over 110,000 clones, 85% to 90% of them appearing once. The source material was peripheral blood, sampled 28 days after the second AZD1222 dose. These receptor sequences come from an adult who received the AZD1222 COVID-19 vaccine.

The chain recombines TRBV4-3 with TRBJ2-1; tentatively, D is TRBD1 (5 bases). CDR3 length: 13 residues. CDR1 and CDR2 from the germline V gene are LGHNA and YSLEER. The germline V and J ends were trimmed by 0 bases and 9 bases, with 9 bases remaining between them. The CDR3 reads CASSQDPGIEQFF. The CDR3 nucleotides read TGCGCCAGCAGCCAAGATCCAGGGATTGAGCAGTTCTTC.

The chain combines TRBV7-2 with TRBJ2-1; the match to TRBD2 covers 13 bases. CDR1 is SGHTA and CDR2 is FQGNSA in the germline V gene. The CDR3 has 16 amino acids. The ends lost 3 bases at V and 7 bases at J; junction bases unmatched: 6. The CDR3 region is CASSFSPGLAGNEQFF. Written as DNA, the CDR3 is TGTGCCAGCAGCTTCTCCCCGGGACTAGCGGGAAATGAGCAGTTCTTC.

The V gene is TRBV9, the J gene TRBJ2-3, with 14 bases lining up with TRBD2. CDR1 and CDR2 (germline): SGDLS, YYNGEE. J gave up 6 bases and V 3 bases, and 24 bases lay outside the gene matches. The CDR3 sequence is 22 residues long. The CDR3 sequence is CASSETPGPRTGLAGAPDTQYF. CDR3 sequence (DNA): TGTGCCAGCAGCGAAACACCGGGGCCCAGGACGGGACTAGCGGGAGCGCCGGATACGCAGTATTTT. Drawing the rest from reference TRBV9 and TRBJ2-3, the complete variable domain is DSGVTQTPKHLITATGQRVTLRCSPRSGDLSVYWYQQSLDQGLQFLIQYYNGEERAKGNILERFSAQQFPDLHSELNLSSLELGDSALYFCASSETPGPRTGLAGAPDTQYFGPGTRLTVL.

This sequence joins TRBV10-3 and TRBJ2-7; possibly TRBD1 or TRBD2 for D (6 bases each). The V gene's germline CDR1 is ENHRY and CDR2 SYGVKD. The CDR3 has 16 amino acids. Trimming removed 6 bases from V and 2 bases from J, with 20 bases in between. Here the CDR3 reads CAIRSDSPGGTYEQYF. DNA for the CDR3: TGTGCCATCAGATCGGACAGCCCCGGGGGTACCTACGAGCAGTACTTC.

The chain has TRBV9 and TRBJ2-3; D might be TRBD2 (5 bases). V dropped 0 bases and J dropped 1 base, with 9 bases sitting between them. The CDR3 loop spans 15 amino acids. In germline, CDR1 is SGDLS, CDR2 YYNGEE. In nucleotides, the CDR3 is TGTGCCAGCAGCGTAGTAATCGGGGGCACAGATACGCAGTATTTT. As protein: CASSVVIGGTDTQYF.

This clone was counted a single time. The chain joins TRBV5-1 to TRBJ1-1; D call uncertain. CDR1 SGHRS and CDR2 YFSETQ come from the germline V gene. Trimming removed 1 base at V and 1 base at J, with 5 bases between. This CDR3 spans 13 amino acids. The CDR3 region is CASSLSANTEAFF. CDR3 in DNA: TGCGCCAGCAGCTTGTCGGCGAACACTGAAGCTTTCTTT. The variable domain in full, with the rest retrieved from reference TRBV5-1 and TRBJ1-1, is KAGVTQTPRYLIKTRGQQVTLSCSPISGHRSVSWYQQTPGQGLQFLFEYFSETQRNKGNFPGRFSGRQFSNSRSEMNVSTLELGDSALYLCASSLSANTEAFFGQGTRLTVV.

This sequence joins TRBV5-1 and TRBJ1-1; D remains unclear. Trimming stripped 4 bases from V and 4 bases from J, with 14 bases between. This CDR3 contains 14 residues. Germline CDR1 and CDR2: SGHRS and YFSETQ. The CDR3 sequence is CASSVDPVSTEAFF. The CDR3 DNA follows: TGCGCCAGCAGCGTCGACCCGGTTAGCACTGAAGCTTTCTTT.

V and J are TRBV7-8 and TRBJ2-2; either TRBD1 or TRBD2 may fit D (5 bases each). The CDR3 covers 18 residues. From germline, CDR1 is SGHVS and CDR2 FQNEAQ. Trimming left V 6 bases short and J 6 bases short, with 26 bases between. In nucleotides, the CDR3 is TGTGCCAGCAGTACCCAGGCGCCGGGACCAGACCTGTCCGGGGAGCTGTTTTTT. It yields the protein CASSTQAPGPDLSGELFF.

CDR3 sequence reads: CASSIGGGNADTQYF. DNA for the CDR3: TGTGCCAGTAGTATAGGCGGGGGGAACGCAGATACGCAGTATTTT. The rearrangement links TRBV19 to TRBJ2-3; 8 positions agree with TRBD2. Germline values: CDR1 LNHDA, CDR2 SQIVND (reference sequence). This CDR3 is 15 amino acids long. V lost 1 base and J lost 4; bases outside the gene matches: 4.

The rearrangement uses TRBV6-1 and TRBJ2-2; D may be TRBD1 (5 bases). The CDR3 has 13 amino acids. Germline V gene data show CDR1 as MNHNS and CDR2 as SASEGT. The V gene lost 1 base and the J gene lost 7 bases, with 7 bases spanning the gap. CDR3 DNA: TGTGCCAGCAGTGAAGACAGGATCGGGGAGCTGTTTTTT. It yields the protein CASSEDRIGELFF.

CDR3 nucleotide sequence: TGTGCCAGCAGCCCTCCGGGACTAGCGGGAGGGACAGATACGCAGTATTTT. Its translation: CASSPPGLAGGTDTQYF. V is TRBV7-2 and J is TRBJ2-3, with 16 bases identical to TRBD2. The length of the CDR3 is 17 residues. CDR1 and CDR2 (germline): SGHTA, FQGNSA. The trim removed 5 bases at V and 3 bases at J, leaving 5 bases unmatched.

The chain links TRBV6-2 or TRBV6-3 to TRBJ2-7, with 13 nucleotides matching TRBD2. V trimming: 6 bases; J trimming: 0 bases; junction bases outside the gene matches: 5. CDR1 is MNHEY and CDR2 is SVGEGT in the germline V gene. The CDR3 has 16 amino acids. The CDR3 is CASSRGLAGASYEQYF. In DNA form, the CDR3 reads TGTGCCAGCAGCCGTGGACTAGCGGGAGCCTCCTACGAGCAGTACTTC.

The V gene is TRBV2, the J gene TRBJ1-2; possible D gene TRBD1, 5 bases. CDR3 length equals 14 residues. Trimming left V 5 bases short and J 0 bases short, with 10 bases between. Germline CDR1 is SNHLY and CDR2 is FYNNEI. CDR3 bases: TGTGCCAGCAGTATACAGGCCCCTAACTATGGCTACACCTTC. This gives the protein CASSIQAPNYGYTF.

V gene TRBV20-1 combines with J gene TRBJ2-2; D unclear. The germline V gene encodes CDR1 DFQATT and CDR2 SNEGSKA (reference sequence). The CDR3 contains 12 residues. Trimming removed 3 bases from V and 9 bases from J, with 11 bases in between. CDR3 in DNA: TGCAGTGCTAGTGGCCGAGACCGGGAGCTGTTTTTT. Amino acid sequence: CSASGRDRELFF.

The rearrangement links TRBV5-6 to TRBJ2-5; D is unresolved. The V gene's germline CDR1 is SGHDT and CDR2 YYEEEE. Trimming removed 0 bases at V and 5 bases at J, with 8 bases between. There are 13 residues in the CDR3. The CDR3 region is CASSLVTLETQYF. DNA of the CDR3: TGTGCCAGCAGCTTGGTCACATTGGAGACCCAGTACTTC. The complete variable domain, with remaining parts taken from reference TRBV5-6 and TRBJ2-5, reads DAGVTQSPTHLIKTRGQQVTLRCSPKSGHDTVSWYQQALGQGPQFIFQYYEEEERQRGNFPDRFSGHQFPNYSSELNVNALLLGDSALYLCASSLVTLETQYFGPGTRLLVL.